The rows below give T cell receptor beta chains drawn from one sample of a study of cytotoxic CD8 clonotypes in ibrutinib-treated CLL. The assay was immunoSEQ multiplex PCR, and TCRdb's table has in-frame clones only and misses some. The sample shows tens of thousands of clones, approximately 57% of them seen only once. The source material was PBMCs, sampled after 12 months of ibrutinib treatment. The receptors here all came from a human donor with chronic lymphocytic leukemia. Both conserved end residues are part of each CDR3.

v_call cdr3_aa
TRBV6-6 CASSRDRHNSGNTIYF
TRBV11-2 CASSFGTNYGYTF
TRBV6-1 CASLSAVGGYTF
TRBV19 CASRTIRDGPTNEKLFF
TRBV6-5 CASSFGGGPSGNTIYF
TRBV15 CATRGRLAGQNEQFF
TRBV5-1 CASSLDGLGGYGYTF
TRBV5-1 CASSTSGGADKFF
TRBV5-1 CASSLAPSGGQETQYF
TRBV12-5 CASGWGGRNEQFF
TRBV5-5 CASSLVGHYGYTF
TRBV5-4 CASSLPREKTQYF
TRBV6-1 CASSFTGDYGYTF
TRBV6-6 CASSYSTGGNEQFF
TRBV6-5 CASSYSKHSGAQYF
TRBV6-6 CASRRRDGYTF
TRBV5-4 CASSSLNQPQHF
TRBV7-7 CASSRDWVTNEQFF
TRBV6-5 CASTGQAGSTEAFF
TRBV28 CATLPLGLAAYEQYF
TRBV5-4 CASNLGGGPTDTQYF
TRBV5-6 CASSVLAGGQFYEQYF
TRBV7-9 CASTKVNTEAFF
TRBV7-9 CASSPETSGGKNIQYF
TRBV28 CASSRYQETQYF
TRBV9 CASSVRSDAYEQYF
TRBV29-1 CSVVLIKNTGELFF
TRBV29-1 CSVERGRWYNEQFF
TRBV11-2 CASPFGEETQYF
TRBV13 CASSLGGAGRWDTQYF
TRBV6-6 CASTNGAFSSYNEQFF
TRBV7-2 CASTTAYAYEGYTF